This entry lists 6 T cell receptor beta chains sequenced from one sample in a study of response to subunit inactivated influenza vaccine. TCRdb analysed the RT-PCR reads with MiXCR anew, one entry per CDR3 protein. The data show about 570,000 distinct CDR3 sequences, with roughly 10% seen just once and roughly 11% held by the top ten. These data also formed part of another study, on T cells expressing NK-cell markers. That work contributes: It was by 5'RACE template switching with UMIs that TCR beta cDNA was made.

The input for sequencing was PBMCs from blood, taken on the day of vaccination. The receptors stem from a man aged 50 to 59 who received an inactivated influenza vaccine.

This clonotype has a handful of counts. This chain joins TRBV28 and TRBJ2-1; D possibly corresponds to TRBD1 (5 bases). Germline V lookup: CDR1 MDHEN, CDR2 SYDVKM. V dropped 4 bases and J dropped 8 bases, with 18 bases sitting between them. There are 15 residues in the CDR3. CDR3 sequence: CASSSPGPAVDEQFF. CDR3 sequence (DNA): TGTGCCAGCAGTTCACCAGGGCCCGCCGTGGATGAGCAGTTCTTC. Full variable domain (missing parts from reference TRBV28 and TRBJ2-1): DVKVTQSSRYLVKRTGEKVFLECVQDMDHENMFWYRQDPGLGLRLIYFSYDVKMKEKGDIPEGYSVSREKKERFSLILESASTNQTSMYLCASSSPGPAVDEQFFGPGTRLTVL.

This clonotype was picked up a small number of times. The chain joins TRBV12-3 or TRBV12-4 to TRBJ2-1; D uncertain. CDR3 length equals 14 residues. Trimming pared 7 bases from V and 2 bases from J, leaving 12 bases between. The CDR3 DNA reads TGTGCCAGCACCGTAACCCGGACCTACAATGAGCAGTTCTTC. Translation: CASTVTRTYNEQFF.

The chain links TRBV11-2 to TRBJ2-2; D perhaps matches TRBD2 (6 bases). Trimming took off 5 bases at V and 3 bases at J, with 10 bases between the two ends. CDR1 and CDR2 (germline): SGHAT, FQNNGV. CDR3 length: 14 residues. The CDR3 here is CASSGGIHTGELFF. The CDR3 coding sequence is TGTGCCAGCAGCGGGGGGATTCACACCGGGGAGCTGTTTTTT.

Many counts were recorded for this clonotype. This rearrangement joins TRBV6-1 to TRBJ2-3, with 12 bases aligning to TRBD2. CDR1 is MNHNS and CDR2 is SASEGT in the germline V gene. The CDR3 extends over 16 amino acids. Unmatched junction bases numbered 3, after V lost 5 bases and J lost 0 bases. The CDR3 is CASSQGLAGSTDTQYF. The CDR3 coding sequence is TGTGCCAGCAGTCAAGGACTAGCGGGGAGCACAGATACGCAGTATTTT.

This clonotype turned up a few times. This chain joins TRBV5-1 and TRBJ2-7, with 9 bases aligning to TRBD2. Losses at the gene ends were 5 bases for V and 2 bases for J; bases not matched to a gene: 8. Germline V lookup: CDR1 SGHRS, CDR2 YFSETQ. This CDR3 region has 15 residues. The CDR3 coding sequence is TGCGCCAGCAGTCCCATGGGACTAGCTACCTACGAGCAGTACTTC. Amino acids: CASSPMGLATYEQYF.

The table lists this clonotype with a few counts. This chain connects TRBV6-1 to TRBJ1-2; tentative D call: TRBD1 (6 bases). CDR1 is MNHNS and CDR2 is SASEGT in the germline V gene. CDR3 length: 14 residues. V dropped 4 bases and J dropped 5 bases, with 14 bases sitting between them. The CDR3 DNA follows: TGTGCCAGCAGTGGGACAGTTAAGTCTTATGGCTACACCTTC. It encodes CASSGTVKSYGYTF.